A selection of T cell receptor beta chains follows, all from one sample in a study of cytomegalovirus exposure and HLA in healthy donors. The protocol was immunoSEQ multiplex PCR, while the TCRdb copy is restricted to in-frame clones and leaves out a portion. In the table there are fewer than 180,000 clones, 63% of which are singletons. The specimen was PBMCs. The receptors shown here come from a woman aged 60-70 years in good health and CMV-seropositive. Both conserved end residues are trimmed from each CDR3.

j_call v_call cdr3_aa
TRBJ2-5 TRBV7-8 ASRMTSGRAPRTQY
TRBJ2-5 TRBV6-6 ASSRDRVETQY
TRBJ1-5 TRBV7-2 ASELGAGQPQH
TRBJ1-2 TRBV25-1 ASSPPGDHGYT
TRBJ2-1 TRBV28 ASWRGSYNEQF
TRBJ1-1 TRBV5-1 ASSSDTHTEAF
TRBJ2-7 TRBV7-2 ASSLALAAGGYEQY
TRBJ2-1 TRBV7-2 ASSLGRGDEQF
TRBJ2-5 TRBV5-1 ASSPLAGAETQY
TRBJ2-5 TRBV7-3 ASSTGLRETQY